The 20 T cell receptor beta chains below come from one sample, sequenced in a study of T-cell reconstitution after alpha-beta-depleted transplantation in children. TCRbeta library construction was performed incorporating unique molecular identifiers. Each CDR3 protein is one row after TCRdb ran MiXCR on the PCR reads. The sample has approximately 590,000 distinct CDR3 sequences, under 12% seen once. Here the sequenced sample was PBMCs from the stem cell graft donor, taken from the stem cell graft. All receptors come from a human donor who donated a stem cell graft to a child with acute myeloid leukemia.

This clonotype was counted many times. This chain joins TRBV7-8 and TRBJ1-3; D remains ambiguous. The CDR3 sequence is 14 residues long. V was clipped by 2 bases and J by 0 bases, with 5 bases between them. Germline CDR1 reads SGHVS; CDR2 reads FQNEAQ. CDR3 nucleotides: TGTGCCAGCAGCTTACAACACTCTGGAAACACCATATATTTT. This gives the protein CASSLQHSGNTIYF. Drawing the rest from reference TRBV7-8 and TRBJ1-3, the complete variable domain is GAGVSQSPRYKVAKRGQDVALRCDPISGHVSLFWYQQALGQGPEFLTYFQNEAQLDKSGLPSDRFFAERPEGSVSTLKIQRTQQEDSAVYLCASSLQHSGNTIYFGEGSWLTVV.

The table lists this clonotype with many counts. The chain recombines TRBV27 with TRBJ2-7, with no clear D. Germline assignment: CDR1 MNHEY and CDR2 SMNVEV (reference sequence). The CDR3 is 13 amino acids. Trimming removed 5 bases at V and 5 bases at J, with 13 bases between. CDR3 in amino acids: CASSLGPAHEQYF. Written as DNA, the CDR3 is TGTGCCAGCAGTCTAGGACCCGCACACGAGCAGTACTTC.

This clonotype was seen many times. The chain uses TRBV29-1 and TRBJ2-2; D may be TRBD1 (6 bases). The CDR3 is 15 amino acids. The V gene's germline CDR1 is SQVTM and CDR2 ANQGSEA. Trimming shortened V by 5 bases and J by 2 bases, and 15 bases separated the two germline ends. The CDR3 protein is CSVLGGTPNTGELFF. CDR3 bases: TGCAGCGTTCTGGGTGGGACACCTAACACCGGGGAGCTGTTTTTT.

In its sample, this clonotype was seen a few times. CDR3 loop: CASSLGAHETQYF. The CDR3 coding sequence is TGCGCCAGCAGCTTGGGAGCCCATGAGACCCAGTACTTC. The chain recombines TRBV5-1 with TRBJ2-5; D remains ambiguous. V dropped 0 bases and J dropped 5 bases, with 8 bases sitting between them. Germline lookup yields CDR1 SGHRS and CDR2 YFSETQ. There are 13 residues in the CDR3.

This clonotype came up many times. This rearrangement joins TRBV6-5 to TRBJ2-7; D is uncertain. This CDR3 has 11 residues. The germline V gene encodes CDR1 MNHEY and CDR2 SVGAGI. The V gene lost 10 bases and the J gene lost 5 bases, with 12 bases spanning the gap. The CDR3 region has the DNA TGTGCCAAGCTCGGCCTGCACGAGCAGTACTTC. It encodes CAKLGLHEQYF.

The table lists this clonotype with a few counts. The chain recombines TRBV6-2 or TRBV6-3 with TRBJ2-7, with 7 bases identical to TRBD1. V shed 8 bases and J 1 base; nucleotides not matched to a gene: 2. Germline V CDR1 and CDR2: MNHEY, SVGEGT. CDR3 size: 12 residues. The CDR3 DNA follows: TGTGCCAGCCTGGACAGGTCCTACGAGCAGTACTTC. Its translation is CASLDRSYEQYF.

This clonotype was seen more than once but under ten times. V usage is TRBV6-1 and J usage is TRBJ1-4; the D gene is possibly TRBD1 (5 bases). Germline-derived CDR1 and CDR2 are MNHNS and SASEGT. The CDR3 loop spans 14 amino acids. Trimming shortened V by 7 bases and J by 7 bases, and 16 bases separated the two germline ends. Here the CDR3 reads CASTKGPRSEKLFF. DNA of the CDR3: TGTGCCAGCACCAAGGGACCAAGAAGTGAAAAACTGTTTTTT.

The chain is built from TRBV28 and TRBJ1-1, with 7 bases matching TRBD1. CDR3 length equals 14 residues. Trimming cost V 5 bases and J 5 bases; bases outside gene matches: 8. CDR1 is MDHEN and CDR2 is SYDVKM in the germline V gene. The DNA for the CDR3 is TGTGCCAGCAGTCGGACAGGAGGGAGTACTGAAGCTTTCTTT. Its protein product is CASSRTGGSTEAFF.

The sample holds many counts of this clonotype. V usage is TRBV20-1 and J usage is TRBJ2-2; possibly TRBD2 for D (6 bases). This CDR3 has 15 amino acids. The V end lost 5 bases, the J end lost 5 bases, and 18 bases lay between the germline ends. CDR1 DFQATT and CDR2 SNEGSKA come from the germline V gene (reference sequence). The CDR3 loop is CSAPDPGDFTGELFF. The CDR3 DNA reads TGCAGTGCTCCCGATCCGGGGGACTTTACCGGGGAGCTGTTTTTT.

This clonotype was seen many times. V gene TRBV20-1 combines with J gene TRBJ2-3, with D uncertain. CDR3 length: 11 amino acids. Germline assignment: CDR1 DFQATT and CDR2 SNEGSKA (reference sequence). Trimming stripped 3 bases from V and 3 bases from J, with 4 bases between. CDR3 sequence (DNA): TGCAGTGCTAGCGGGACAGATACGCAGTATTTT. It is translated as CSASGTDTQYF.

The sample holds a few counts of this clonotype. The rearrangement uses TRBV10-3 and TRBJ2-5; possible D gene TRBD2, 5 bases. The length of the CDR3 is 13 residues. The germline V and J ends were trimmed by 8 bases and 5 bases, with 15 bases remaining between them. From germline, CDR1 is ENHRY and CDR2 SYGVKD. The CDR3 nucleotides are TGTGCCATCTCCCAGCTACTAGGGGAGACCCAGTACTTC. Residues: CAISQLLGETQYF.

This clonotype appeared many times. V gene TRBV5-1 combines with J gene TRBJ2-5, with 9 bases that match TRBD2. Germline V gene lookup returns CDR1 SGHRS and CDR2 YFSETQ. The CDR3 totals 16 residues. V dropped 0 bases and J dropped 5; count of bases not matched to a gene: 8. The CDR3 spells CASSLEGGRAGETQYF. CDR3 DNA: TGCGCCAGCAGCTTGGAAGGCGGGAGGGCCGGTGAGACCCAGTACTTC.

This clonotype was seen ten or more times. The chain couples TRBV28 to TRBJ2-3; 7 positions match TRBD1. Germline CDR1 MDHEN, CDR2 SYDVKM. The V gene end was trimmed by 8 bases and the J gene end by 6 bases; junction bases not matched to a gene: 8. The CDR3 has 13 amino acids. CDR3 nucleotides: TGTGCCAGCCGACGACAGGGTGGCGATACGCAGTATTTT. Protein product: CASRRQGGDTQYF. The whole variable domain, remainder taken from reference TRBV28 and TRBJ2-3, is DVKVTQSSRYLVKRTGEKVFLECVQDMDHENMFWYRQDPGLGLRLIYFSYDVKMKEKGDIPEGYSVSREKKERFSLILESASTNQTSMYLCASRRQGGDTQYFGPGTRLTVL.

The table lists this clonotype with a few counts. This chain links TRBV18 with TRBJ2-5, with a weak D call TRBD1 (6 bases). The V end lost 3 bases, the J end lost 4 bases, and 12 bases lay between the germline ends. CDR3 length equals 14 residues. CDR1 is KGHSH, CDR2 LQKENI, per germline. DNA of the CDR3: TGTGCCAGCTCACCGTCCGGGACACGAGAGACCCAGTACTTC. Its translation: CASSPSGTRETQYF.

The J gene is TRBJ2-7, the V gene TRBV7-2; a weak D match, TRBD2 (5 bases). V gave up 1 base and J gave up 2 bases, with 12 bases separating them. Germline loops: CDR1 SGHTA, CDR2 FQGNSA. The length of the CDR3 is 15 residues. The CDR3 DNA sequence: TGTGCCAGCAGCTTAGAAAGCGGCAGTACCTACGAGCAGTACTTC. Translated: CASSLESGSTYEQYF. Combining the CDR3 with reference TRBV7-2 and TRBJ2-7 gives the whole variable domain GAGVSQSPSNKVTEKGKDVELRCDPISGHTALYWYRQSLGQGLEFLIYFQGNSAPDKSGLPSDRFSAERTGGSVSTLTIQRTQQEDSAVYLCASSLESGSTYEQYFGPGTRLTVT.

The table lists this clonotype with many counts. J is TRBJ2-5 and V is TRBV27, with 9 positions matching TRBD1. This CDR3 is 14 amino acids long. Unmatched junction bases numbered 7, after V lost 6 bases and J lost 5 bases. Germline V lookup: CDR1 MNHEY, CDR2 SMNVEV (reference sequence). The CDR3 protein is CASSRTGVLETQYF. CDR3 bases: TGTGCCAGCAGCCGGACAGGGGTATTGGAGACCCAGTACTTC.

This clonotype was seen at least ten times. The CDR3 loop is CASSPRVSYEQYF. Here the CDR3 DNA reads TGTGCCAGCAGCCCGAGGGTCTCCTACGAGCAGTACTTC. The chain recombines TRBV12-3 or TRBV12-4 with TRBJ2-7; D is perhaps TRBD2 (5 bases). Trimming left V 6 bases short and J 0 bases short, with 9 bases between. CDR3 size: 13 residues.

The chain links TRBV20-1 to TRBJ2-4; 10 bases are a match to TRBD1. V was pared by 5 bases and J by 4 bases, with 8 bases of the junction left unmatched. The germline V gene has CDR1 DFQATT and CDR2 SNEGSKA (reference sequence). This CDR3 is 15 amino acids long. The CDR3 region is CSAGTTGQGKNIQYF. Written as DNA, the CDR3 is TGCAGTGCTGGGACTACGGGACAGGGGAAAAACATTCAGTACTTC.

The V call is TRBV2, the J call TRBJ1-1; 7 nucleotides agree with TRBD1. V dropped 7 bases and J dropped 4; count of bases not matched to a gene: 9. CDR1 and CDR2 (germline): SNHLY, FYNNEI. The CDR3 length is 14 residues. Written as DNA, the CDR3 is TGTGCCAGCATTAACCAAGGGGGCGGCACTGAAGCTTTCTTT. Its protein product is CASINQGGGTEAFF. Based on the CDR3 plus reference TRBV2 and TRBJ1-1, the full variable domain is EPEVTQTPSHQVTQMGQEVILRCVPISNHLYFYWYRQILGQKVEFLVSFYNNEISEKSEIFDDQFSVERPDGSNFTLKIRSTKLEDSAMYFCASINQGGGTEAFFGQGTRLTVV.

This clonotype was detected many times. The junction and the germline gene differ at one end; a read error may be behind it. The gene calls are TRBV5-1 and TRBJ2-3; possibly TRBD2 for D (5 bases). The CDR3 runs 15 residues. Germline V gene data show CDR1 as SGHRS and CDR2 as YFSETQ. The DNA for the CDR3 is TGCGCCAGCAGTTTGGCCCTAGCTAGCACAGATACGCAGTATTTT. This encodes CASSLALASTDTQYF. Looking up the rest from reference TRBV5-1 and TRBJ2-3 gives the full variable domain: KAGVTQTPRYLIKTRGQQVTLSCSPISGHRSVSWYQQTPGQGLQFLFEYFSETQRNKGNFPGRFSGRQFSNSRSEMNVSTLELGDSALYLCASSLALASTDTQYFGPGTRLTVL.